A selection of T cell receptor beta chains follows, all from one sample in a study of cytomegalovirus exposure and HLA in healthy donors. The protocol was immunoSEQ multiplex PCR, while the TCRdb copy is restricted to in-frame clones and leaves out a portion. The table records over 150,000 clones, around 80% of them present only once. The specimen was PBMCs. The source of these receptors is a woman aged 40 to 50 in good health and CMV-seropositive. The CDR3 runs from the conserved cysteine through the conserved F or W. The order of the fields is CDR3 length, D gene, clone size, V gene, J gene, CDR3 DNA, CDR3 protein. D genes are given only for firm matches. Clone size is stated in some rows and not others, as once, few, many or a class when expanded.

16	TRBD2	.	TRBV5-1	TRBJ2-3	TGCGCCAGCAGCTTGGGGGCTAGCGGGATTATGGATACGCAGTATTTT	CASSLGASGIMDTQYF
13	TRBD1	.	TRBV6-5	TRBJ1-2	TGTGCCAGCAGAACGACAGGGTCGGCTGGCTACACCTTC	CASRTTGSAGYTF
18	.	.	TRBV28	TRBJ2-3	TGTGCCAGCAGTTGGTCCCGGGACGCGGGGAGACATAGAGATACGCAGTATTTT	CASSWSRDAGRHRDTQYF
17	TRBD1	.	TRBV7-6	TRBJ2-5	TGTGCCAGCAGCTTAGCAGGGGGCGGACAGATCCAAGAGACCCAGTACTTC	CASSLAGGGQIQETQYF
16	TRBD2	.	TRBV27	TRBJ2-3	TGTGCCAGCAGTTTATCTGGCGGGAGTGGGGCAGATACGCAGTATTTT	CASSLSGGSGADTQYF
14	.	few	TRBV7-9	TRBJ1-1	TGTGCCAGCAGCTTAGTTACAGTGAACACTGAAGCTTTCTTT	CASSLVTVNTEAFF
16	TRBD2	few	TRBV27	TRBJ2-7	TGTGCCAGCAGTAGGGCTAGCGGGTCTCTAGTCTACGAGCAGTACTTC	CASSRASGSLVYEQYF
15	.	.	TRBV23-1	TRBJ1-1	TGCGCCAGCAGTCAATTCCCAGGGCTGAACACTGAAGCTTTCTTT	CASSQFPGLNTEAFF
14	TRBD2	.	TRBV5-8	TRBJ2-2	TGTGCCAGCAGCTTAGCGGGGGGCACCGGGGAGCTGTTTTTT	CASSLAGGTGELFF
16	TRBD2	.	TRBV5-1	TRBJ2-5	TGCGCCAGCAGCTTGGCCCTAGCGGGCGCCCAAGAGACCCAGTACTTC	CASSLALAGAQETQYF
12	.	.	TRBV7-9	TRBJ1-1	TGTGCCAGCAGCAAACAGAGCACTGAAGCTTTCTTT	CASSKQSTEAFF
18	.	.	TRBV19	TRBJ2-1	TGTGCCAGTAGTCTCGCCCCCATGACTAGGTCCTCCTACAATGAGCAGTTCTTC	CASSLAPMTRSSYNEQFF
13	.	.	TRBV11-1	TRBJ1-2	TGTGCCAGCAGCCGGACAGTCCCGGGCGGCTACACCTTC	CASSRTVPGGYTF
11	.	.	TRBV20-1	TRBJ2-3	TGCAGTGCCTCCTACACAGATACGCAGTATTTT	CSASYTDTQYF
14	TRBD2	once	TRBV19	TRBJ2-1	TGTGCCAGTAAAAACGGGAGGGAAAACAATGAGCAGTTCTTC	CASKNGRENNEQFF
12	.	once	TRBV6-1	TRBJ1-4	TGTGCCAGCAGTCGTCCGAGCGAAAAACTGTTTTTT	CASSRPSEKLFF
14	TRBD1	.	TRBV2	TRBJ1-2	TGTGCCAGCAGCTATATGACAGGGGTAGGCGGCTACACCTTC	CASSYMTGVGGYTF
17	TRBD1	.	TRBV5-4	TRBJ2-2	TGTGCCAGCAGCTTGGTCCCGGGACAGGGCGGTTCCGGGGAGCTGTTTTTT	CASSLVPGQGGSGELFF
16	.	.	TRBV11-2	TRBJ1-5	TGTGCCAGCAGCCTATCGGGGGGGAATAGCAATCAGCCCCAGCATTTT	CASSLSGGNSNQPQHF
15	TRBD1	.	TRBV27	TRBJ2-6	TGTGCCAGCAGTTCAGGGGGCTCTGGGGCCAACGTCCTGACTTTC	CASSSGGSGANVLTF
20	TRBD2	few	TRBV27	TRBJ2-3	TGTGCCAGCAGTGGACAGGGGGCCTCTGGACTAGCGGGAGTCCCAGATACGCAGTATTTT	CASSGQGASGLAGVPDTQYF
14	.	.	TRBV5-1	TRBJ1-3	TGCGCCAGCAGCTTGGGCCAGACTGGAAACACCATATATTTT	CASSLGQTGNTIYF
14	TRBD1	.	TRBV28	TRBJ2-5	TGTGCCAGCACTGGACAGGGATTTAGGGAGACCCAGTACTTC	CASTGQGFRETQYF
14	TRBD1	.	TRBV25-1	TRBJ2-7	TGTGCCAGCAGTGAACCGGGACAGAGAGCCGAGCAGTACTTC	CASSEPGQRAEQYF
14	TRBD1	few	TRBV6-6	TRBJ1-5	TGTGCCAGCAGCTACAGGGGTAGCAATCAGCCCCAGCATTTT	CASSYRGSNQPQHF
15	TRBD2	.	TRBV29-1	TRBJ2-2	TGCAGCGTTGTAGCGGTAGCGGGAGTAACCGGGGAGCTGTTTTTT	CSVVAVAGVTGELFF
13	.	.	TRBV15	TRBJ1-1	TGTGCCACAGGGACTAAGGTGAACGCTGAAGCTTTCTTT	CATGTKVNAEAFF
15	TRBD2	.	TRBV29-1	TRBJ2-1	TGCAGCGTTGTACTAGCGGGGACGATCTACAATGAGCAGTTCTTC	CSVVLAGTIYNEQFF
15	TRBD2	few	TRBV4-2	TRBJ2-3	TGTGCCAGCAGCCAAGATCTAGCGGGAGCAGATACGCAGTATTTT	CASSQDLAGADTQYF
14	TRBD1	.	TRBV6-6	TRBJ1-5	TGTGCCAGCAGTTCCTCAGGGGGTTATCAGCCCCAGCATTTT	CASSSSGGYQPQHF
17	TRBD2	.	TRBV11-2	TRBJ2-1	TGTGCCAGCAGCTTAGAGATAACTAGCGGGAGGGCCGGGGAGCAGTTCTTC	CASSLEITSGRAGEQFF
13	.	.	TRBV30	TRBJ2-5	TGTGCCTGGAGTGTACGGGGTCGGGGGACCCAGTACTTC	CAWSVRGRGTQYF
16	TRBD1	.	TRBV5-1	TRBJ1-4	TGCGCCAGCAGCGACGGGACAGGGGTTGCTAATGAAAAACTGTTTTTT	CASSDGTGVANEKLFF
14	.	.	TRBV5-1	TRBJ2-1	TGCGCCAGCAGCTTGGGAGGCTCCTACAATGAGCAGTTCTTC	CASSLGGSYNEQFF
12	.	.	TRBV7-9	TRBJ1-1	TGTGCCAGCAGCTCCGGACTCGCTGAAGCTTTCTTT	CASSSGLAEAFF
17	TRBD2	.	TRBV4-2	TRBJ2-3	TGTGCCAGCAGCCCGGGACTAGCGGGAGGATACACAGATACGCAGTATTTT	CASSPGLAGGYTDTQYF
16	TRBD1	few	TRBV10-1	TRBJ2-3	TGCGCCAGCAGTGAGGCCCGGACAGGGCCCCCAGATACGCAGTATTTT	CASSEARTGPPDTQYF
14	TRBD1	few	TRBV5-1	TRBJ2-5	TGCGCCAGCAGCACTGGGACAGGGAGGGAGACCCAGTACTTC	CASSTGTGRETQYF
15	.	.	TRBV6-5	TRBJ2-3	TGTGCCAGCAGCACAGGGAGAGGGATCACAGATACGCAGTATTTT	CASSTGRGITDTQYF
16	TRBD1	.	TRBV28	TRBJ2-1	TGTGCCAGCAGTTCGCCTGGGACAGGGGTTGACAATGAGCAGTTCTTC	CASSSPGTGVDNEQFF
13	TRBD1	.	TRBV19	TRBJ1-1	TGTGCCAGTAGCCTATCTGGGACAGCTGAAGCTTTCTTT	CASSLSGTAEAFF
15	.	.	TRBV28	TRBJ1-1	TGTGCCAGCAGTTACCCTGGGGGGGCTGACACTGAAGCTTTCTTT	CASSYPGGADTEAFF
17	.	few	TRBV5-4	TRBJ2-7	TGTGCCAGCAGCGCGATGGTAGGGGCGGGGGCTACCTACGAGCAGTACTTC	CASSAMVGAGATYEQYF
15	.	once	TRBV7-9	TRBJ2-2	TGTGCCAGCAGCCGAGGGACAACGAACACCGGGGAGCTGTTTTTT	CASSRGTTNTGELFF
13	TRBD1	.	TRBV30	TRBJ2-5	TGTGCCTGGAACCGACAGGGGGTGGAGACCCAGTACTTC	CAWNRQGVETQYF
14	TRBD1	.	TRBV27	TRBJ2-7	TGTGCCAGCAGGGCCGGGACAGGGGTTTCCGAGCAGTACTTC	CASRAGTGVSEQYF
15	.	.	TRBV11-1	TRBJ1-6	TGTGCCAGCAGCCGATCGGACAGCGCCAATTCACCCCTCCACTTT	CASSRSDSANSPLHF
14	TRBD2	.	TRBV5-5	TRBJ2-5	TGTGCCAGCAGCTTACTAGCGGGACAAGAGACCCAGTACTTC	CASSLLAGQETQYF
15	TRBD2	.	TRBV19	TRBJ2-1	TGTGCCAGTACCAGAAGCGGGAGGGCGGGCAATGAGCAGTTCTTC	CASTRSGRAGNEQFF
14	TRBD2	.	TRBV27	TRBJ2-7	TGTGCCAGCGGTCCGGGACTAGCGGCTTACGAGCAGTACTTC	CASGPGLAAYEQYF
19	TRBD2	few	TRBV7-8	TRBJ2-5	TGTGCCAGCAGCTTAGGTCTGGCTAGCGGGAGAATATTAAGTGAGACCCAGTACTTC	CASSLGLASGRILSETQYF
13	.	.	TRBV19	TRBJ1-2	TGTGCCAGTAGTATGGCCCAGAACTATGGCTACACCTTC	CASSMAQNYGYTF
13	.	.	TRBV6-1	TRBJ1-6	TGTGCCAGCAGTGCCAGTAATAATTCACCCCTCCACTTT	CASSASNNSPLHF
13	TRBD2	.	TRBV5-1	TRBJ2-7	TGCGCCAGCAGCAGAGACGCTAGCGGCGAGCAGTACTTC	CASSRDASGEQYF